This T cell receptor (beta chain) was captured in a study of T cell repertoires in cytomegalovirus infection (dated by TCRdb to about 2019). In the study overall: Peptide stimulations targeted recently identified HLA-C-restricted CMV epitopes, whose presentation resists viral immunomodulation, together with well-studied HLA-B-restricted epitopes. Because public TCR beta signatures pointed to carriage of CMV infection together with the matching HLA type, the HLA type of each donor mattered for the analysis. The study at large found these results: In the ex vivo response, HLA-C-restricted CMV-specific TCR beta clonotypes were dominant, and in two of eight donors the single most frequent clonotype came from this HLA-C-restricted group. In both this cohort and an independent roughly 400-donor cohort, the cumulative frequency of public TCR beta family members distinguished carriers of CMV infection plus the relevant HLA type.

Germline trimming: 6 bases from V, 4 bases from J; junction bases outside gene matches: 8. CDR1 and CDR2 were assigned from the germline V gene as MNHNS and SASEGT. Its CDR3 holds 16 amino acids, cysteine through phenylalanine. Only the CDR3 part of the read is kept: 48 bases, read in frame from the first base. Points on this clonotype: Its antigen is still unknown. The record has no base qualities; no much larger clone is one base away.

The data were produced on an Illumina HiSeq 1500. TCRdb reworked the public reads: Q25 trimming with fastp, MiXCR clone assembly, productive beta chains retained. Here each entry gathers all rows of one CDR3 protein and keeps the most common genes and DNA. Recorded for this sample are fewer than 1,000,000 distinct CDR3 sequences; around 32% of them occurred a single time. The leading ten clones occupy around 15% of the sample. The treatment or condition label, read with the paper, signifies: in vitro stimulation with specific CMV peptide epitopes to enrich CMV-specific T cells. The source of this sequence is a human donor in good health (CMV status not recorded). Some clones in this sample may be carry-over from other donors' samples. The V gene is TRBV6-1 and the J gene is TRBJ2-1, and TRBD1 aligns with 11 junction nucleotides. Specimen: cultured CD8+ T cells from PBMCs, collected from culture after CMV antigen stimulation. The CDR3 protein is CASRLRGQGAYNEQFF. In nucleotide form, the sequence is TGTGCCAGCAGACTAAGAGGACAGGGGGCTTACAATGAGCAGTTCTTC.